This T cell receptor beta chain was obtained from a study of blood T cells in healthy people across ages. This clonotype has a single count. Then a second PCR, running roughly 7 to 11 cycles, was carried out with a sample-barcoded 5' primer and a J-beta primer mix. At least 2.5 million CDR3-containing paired-end reads were obtained per sample. MiXCR, applied by TCRdb to the 5' RACE reads, yields one record per CDR3 protein. This table holds around 790,000 distinct CDR3 sequences, around 45% found once. The CDR3 consists of 15 residues. Germline lookup yields CDR1 MNHNY and CDR2 SVGAGI (reference sequence).

V gene TRBV6-6 combines with J gene TRBJ2-4, with 11 bases matching TRBD1. The end of the DNA is better explained by TRBJ2-7, so the J call may be wrong. The specimen sequenced was blood. This sequence originates from a man in his 60s in good health. The CDR3 region has the DNA TGTGCCAGCAGGACTACCGGGACAGGGGGCTACGAGCAGTACTTC. This encodes CASRTTGTGGYEQYF.